These 8 T cell receptor beta chains were sequenced from one sample in a study of TIL therapy for anti-PD-1-resistant metastatic lung cancer. Sequencing used immunoSEQ v3. Profiling relied on immunoSEQ multiplex PCR, and the TCRdb table lists in-frame clones only, not all of them. The sample includes about 46,000 clones, 70% to 90% of them seen just once. Time point indicated: pre-treatment sample, taken before nivolumab and TIL therapy. The material was blood, obtained at baseline. These receptors were taken from a person aged 25 to 79 with non-small cell lung cancer.

This chain uses TRBV3-1 (or the pseudogene TRBV3-2) with TRBJ2-3, with 10 bases identical to TRBD2. This CDR3 is 15 amino acids long. Trimming took 9 bases from V and 4 from J; bases not matched to a gene: 10. CDR1 and CDR2 from the germline V gene are LGHDT and YNNKEL (reference sequence). CDR3 sequence reads: CASLQRGGRADTQYF. In DNA form, the CDR3 reads TGTGCCAGTTTACAGCGGGGGGGCCGAGCAGATACGCAGTATTTT.

This rearrangement joins TRBV7-9 to TRBJ2-7; 7 positions agree with TRBD1. This CDR3 comprises 15 residues. Trimming removed 4 bases from V and 2 bases from J; junction bases left unmatched: 8. Germline loops: CDR1 SEHNR, CDR2 FQNEAQ (reference sequence). CDR3 in amino acids: CASSSSPTGPYEQYF. CDR3 in DNA: TGTGCCAGCAGCTCCTCCCCGACAGGGCCCTACGAGCAGTACTTC.

The chain is built from TRBV28 and TRBJ1-2; D is ambiguous. The CDR3 sequence is 14 residues long. Trimming left V 7 bases short and J 6 bases short, with 18 bases between. Germline V gene lookup returns CDR1 MDHEN and CDR2 SYDVKM. CDR3 residues: CASTDIWGTDGYTF. The DNA of the CDR3 is TGTGCCAGCACCGATATATGGGGTACCGATGGCTACACCTTC.

V and J are TRBV19 and TRBJ2-5; the D is unclear. The CDR3 extends over 11 amino acids. Germline V gives CDR1 LNHDA, CDR2 SQIVND (reference sequence). The germline V and J ends were trimmed by 9 bases and 5 bases, with 10 bases remaining between them. CDR3 coding DNA: TGTGCCAGCCGCAGAGAGGAGACCCAGTACTTC. It translates to CASRREETQYF.

This sequence joins TRBV7-3 and TRBJ2-2; D gene unclear. Trimming removed 5 bases from V and 7 bases from J, with 8 bases in between. The length of the CDR3 is 12 residues. Per the germline V gene, CDR1 is SGHTA and CDR2 is FQGTGA. CDR3 sequence (DNA): TGTGCCAGCAGCATTCGAGGCGGGGAGCTGTTTTTT. This codes for CASSIRGGELFF.

This rearrangement joins TRBV30 to TRBJ1-6, with TRBD1 matching 9 bases. From germline, CDR1 is GTSNPN and CDR2 SVGIG (reference sequence). The CDR3 length is 14 residues. Trimming cost V 3 bases and J 9 bases; bases outside gene matches: 6. The DNA of the CDR3 is TGTGCCTGGAGGTTACAGGGGGCAGGTTCACCCCTCCACTTT. Its protein is CAWRLQGAGSPLHF.

CDR3 coding DNA: TGTGCCAGCAGCTTGGGACAGGGGTCAGATACGCAGTATTTT. Its translation is CASSLGQGSDTQYF. This chain joins TRBV7-2 and TRBJ2-3, with 10 nucleotides matching TRBD1. Germline CDR1 and CDR2: SGHTA and FQGNSA. Trimming cost V 3 bases and J 4 bases; bases outside gene matches: 1. The CDR3 has 14 amino acids.

This chain links TRBV27 with TRBJ2-3, with D possibly TRBD1 on 6 matching bases. Germline V gives CDR1 MNHEY, CDR2 SMNVEV (reference sequence). Trimming took 9 bases from V and 0 from J, leaving 16 bases between them. The CDR3 contains 15 residues. CDR3 DNA: TGTGCCAGTAGGAGAGGACAGATAAGCACAGATACGCAGTATTTT. This sequence encodes CASRRGQISTDTQYF.